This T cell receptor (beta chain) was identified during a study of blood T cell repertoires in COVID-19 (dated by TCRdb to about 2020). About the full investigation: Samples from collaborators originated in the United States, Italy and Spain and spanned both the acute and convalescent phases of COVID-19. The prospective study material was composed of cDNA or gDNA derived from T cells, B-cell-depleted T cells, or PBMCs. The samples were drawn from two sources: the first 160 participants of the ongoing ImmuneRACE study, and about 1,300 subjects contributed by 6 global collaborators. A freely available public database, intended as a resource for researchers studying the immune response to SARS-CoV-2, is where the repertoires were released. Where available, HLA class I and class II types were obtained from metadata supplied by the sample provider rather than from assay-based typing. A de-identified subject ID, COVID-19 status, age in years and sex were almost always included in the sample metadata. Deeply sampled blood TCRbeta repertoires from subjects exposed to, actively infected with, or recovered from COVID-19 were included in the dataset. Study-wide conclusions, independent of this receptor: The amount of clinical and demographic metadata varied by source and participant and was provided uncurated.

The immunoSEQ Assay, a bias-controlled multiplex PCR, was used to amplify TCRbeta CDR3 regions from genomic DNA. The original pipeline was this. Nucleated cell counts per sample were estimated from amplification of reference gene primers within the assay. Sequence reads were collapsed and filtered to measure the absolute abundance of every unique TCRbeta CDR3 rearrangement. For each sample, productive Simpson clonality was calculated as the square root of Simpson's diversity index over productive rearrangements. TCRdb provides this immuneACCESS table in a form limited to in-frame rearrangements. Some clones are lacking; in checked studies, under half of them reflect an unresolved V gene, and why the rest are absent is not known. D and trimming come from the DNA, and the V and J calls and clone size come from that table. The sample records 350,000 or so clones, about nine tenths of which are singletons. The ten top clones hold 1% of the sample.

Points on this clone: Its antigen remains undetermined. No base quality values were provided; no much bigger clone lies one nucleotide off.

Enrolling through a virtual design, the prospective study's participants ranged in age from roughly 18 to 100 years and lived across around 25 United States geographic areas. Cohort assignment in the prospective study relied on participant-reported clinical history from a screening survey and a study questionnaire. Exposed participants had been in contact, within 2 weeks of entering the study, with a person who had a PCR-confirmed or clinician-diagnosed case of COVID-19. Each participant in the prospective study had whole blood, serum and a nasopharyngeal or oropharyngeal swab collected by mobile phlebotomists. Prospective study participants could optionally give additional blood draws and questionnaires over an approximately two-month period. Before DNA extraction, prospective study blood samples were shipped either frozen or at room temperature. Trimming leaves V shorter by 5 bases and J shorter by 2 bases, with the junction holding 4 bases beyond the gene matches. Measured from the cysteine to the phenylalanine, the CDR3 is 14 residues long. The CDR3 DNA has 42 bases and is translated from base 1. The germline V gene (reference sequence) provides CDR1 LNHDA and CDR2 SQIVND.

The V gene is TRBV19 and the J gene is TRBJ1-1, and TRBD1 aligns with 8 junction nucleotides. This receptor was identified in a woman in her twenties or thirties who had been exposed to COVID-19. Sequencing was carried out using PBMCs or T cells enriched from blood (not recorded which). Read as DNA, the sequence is TGTGCCAGTAGTCACGGGACAGGTAACACTGAAGCTTTCTTT. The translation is CASSHGTGNTEAFF.